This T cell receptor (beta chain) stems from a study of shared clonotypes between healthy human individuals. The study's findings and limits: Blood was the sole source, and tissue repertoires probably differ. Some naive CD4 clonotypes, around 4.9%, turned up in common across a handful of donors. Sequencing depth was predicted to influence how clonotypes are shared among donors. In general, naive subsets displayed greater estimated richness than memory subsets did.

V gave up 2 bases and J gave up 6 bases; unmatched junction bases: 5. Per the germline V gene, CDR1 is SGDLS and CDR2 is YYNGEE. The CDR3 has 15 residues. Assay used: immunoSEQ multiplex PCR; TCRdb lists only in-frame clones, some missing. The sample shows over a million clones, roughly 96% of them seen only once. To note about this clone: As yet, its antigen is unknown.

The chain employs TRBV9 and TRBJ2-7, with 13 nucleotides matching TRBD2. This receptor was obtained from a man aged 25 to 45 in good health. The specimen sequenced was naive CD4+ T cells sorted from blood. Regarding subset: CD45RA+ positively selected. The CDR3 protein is CASSVGLAGSAEQYF. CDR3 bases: TGTGCCAGCAGCGTGGGACTAGCGGGATCCGCCGAGCAGTACTTC.